The text below deals with one TCR beta chain. The antigen remains undetermined. Libraries were prepared by immunoSEQ multiplex PCR; TCRdb keeps only in-frame clonotypes and omits some of them. Of almost 200,000 clones listed, around 80% were seen once; the top ten hold roughly 1.2%. The data are from a study of cytomegalovirus exposure and HLA in healthy donors. The study, taken as a whole, reports: The study flagged around 160 TCR beta chains as cytomegalovirus-associated. The classifier was said to identify cytomegalovirus status with high specificity and sensitivity. Testing in vitro showed a few CMV-associated chains specific for CMV antigens.

The donors were members of the validation cohort, which comprised about 120 subjects and was separate from the first cohort of more than 500 subjects. The receptor was isolated from a woman younger than 45 in good health and CMV-seronegative. The sample taken for sequencing was PBMCs.

CDR3 loop: CASSKTGKEQYF. DNA of the CDR3: TGCGCCAGCAGCAAGACAGGTAAAGAGCAGTACTTC. The genes are TRBV5-1 and TRBJ2-7; the D gene is possibly TRBD1 (6 bases). Trimming stripped 4 bases from V and 7 bases from J, with 12 bases between. This CDR3 has 12 amino acids. Germline-derived CDR1 and CDR2 are SGHRS and YFSETQ. Variable domain in full (rest from reference TRBV5-1 and TRBJ2-7): KAGVTQTPRYLIKTRGQQVTLSCSPISGHRSVSWYQQTPGQGLQFLFEYFSETQRNKGNFPGRFSGRQFSNSRSEMNVSTLELGDSALYLCASSKTGKEQYFGPGTRLTVT.